This T cell receptor (beta chain) was sequenced during a study of T-cell reconstitution after alpha-beta-depleted transplantation in children. Study-wide results and caveats: T-cell counts and diversity at one year following transplant were attributed mainly to newly produced T cells.

This clonotype was picked up a small number of times. Its antigen is not known. J was trimmed by 7 bases and V by 7 bases; bases with no gene match: 7. CDR1 SQVTM and CDR2 ANQGSEA come from the germline V gene. The CDR3 is 13 residues long. The library targeted TCRbeta and was prepared with unique molecular identifiers. TCRdb re-called the PCR reads through MiXCR, storing one row per CDR3 protein. The table lists some 150,000 distinct CDR3 sequences, roughly 8.8% of them singletons. This sequence joins TRBV29-1 and TRBJ2-2, with 9 bases lining up with TRBD1. The sequences come from PBMCs, mostly from graft donor cells, collected 180 days after TCRalphabeta/CD19-depleted stem cell transplant. This TCR was recovered from a female patient between 2 and 15 years old who had a stem cell transplant for congenital amegakaryocytic thrombocytopenia, so the T cells may come from the graft donor. CDR3 in amino acids: CSAGQGSGGELFF. The CDR3 coding sequence is TGCAGCGCCGGACAGGGGTCAGGCGGGGAGCTGTTTTTT.